Listed below are T cell receptor beta chains from one sample, sequenced in a study of T cell repertoires in cytomegalovirus infection. The antigens these receptors bind are not known. TCRdb reprocessed the reads via MiXCR and lists one record per CDR3 protein. The sample yields about 310,000 distinct CDR3 sequences, around a quarter seen once. This sample comprised cultured PBMCs, obtained from culture after CMV antigen stimulation. These receptors were taken from a human donor in good health (CMV status not recorded). Some clones in this sample may be carry-over from other donors' samples. The CDR3 runs from the conserved cysteine through the conserved F or W. D genes are given only for firm matches. Not every row has a clone size; where given, it reads once, few, many or a size class.

clone size: NA; J gene: TRBJ2-2; D gene: TRBD2; V gene: TRBV27; CDR3 DNA: TGTGCCAGCAGCACGACTAGCGTCGGTGGGGAGCTGTTTTTT; CDR3 protein: CASSTTSVGGELFF
clone size: many; J gene: TRBJ2-3; D gene: NA; V gene: TRBV7-2; CDR3 DNA: TGTGCCAGCAGCTTATTCCGGACTCCTAGCACAGATACGCAGTATTTT; CDR3 protein: CASSLFRTPSTDTQYF
clone size: few; J gene: TRBJ2-4; D gene: TRBD1; V gene: TRBV6-5; CDR3 DNA: TGTGCCAGCAGAAACCCCTCAGGACAGGGGGAATTC; CDR3 protein: CASRNPSGQGEF
clone size: NA; J gene: TRBJ1-2; D gene: NA; V gene: TRBV6-2/TRBV6-3; CDR3 DNA: TGTGCCAGCAGTTACTCTAACATCTACACCTTC; CDR3 protein: CASSYSNIYTF
clone size: few; J gene: TRBJ2-6; D gene: TRBD2; V gene: TRBV6-5; CDR3 DNA: TGTGCCAGCAGTTCCCGGACGGAGACTAGCGGGAGGCGGCCTGGGGCCAACGTCCTGACTTTC; CDR3 protein: CASSSRTETSGRRPGANVLTF
clone size: NA; J gene: TRBJ2-3; D gene: NA; V gene: TRBV5-1; CDR3 DNA: TGCGCCAGCAGCTTGGTAGGCCGGGACACAGATACGCAGTATTTT; CDR3 protein: CASSLVGRDTDTQYF
clone size: NA; J gene: TRBJ1-3; D gene: NA; V gene: TRBV6-2/TRBV6-3; CDR3 DNA: TGTGCCAGCCGTGCCTCTGGAAACACCATATATTTT; CDR3 protein: CASRASGNTIYF
clone size: NA; J gene: TRBJ1-5; D gene: NA; V gene: TRBV12-3/TRBV12-4; CDR3 DNA: TGTGCCAGCAGTTTCAAAAACAATCAGCCCCAGCATTTT; CDR3 protein: CASSFKNNQPQHF
clone size: few; J gene: TRBJ2-2; D gene: TRBD2; V gene: TRBV7-2; CDR3 DNA: TGTGCCAGCAGCAGGACTAGCGGGAGCGGCAAGACCGGGGAGCTGTTTTTT; CDR3 protein: CASSRTSGSGKTGELFF
clone size: NA; J gene: TRBJ2-3; D gene: NA; V gene: TRBV7-3; CDR3 DNA: TGTGCCAGCAGCTTATCCTGGGTGAACACAGATACGCAGTATTTT; CDR3 protein: CASSLSWVNTDTQYF
clone size: NA; J gene: TRBJ2-3; D gene: NA; V gene: TRBV28; CDR3 DNA: TGTGCCAGCAGTTTACCTACCCGAGATACGCAGTATTTT; CDR3 protein: CASSLPTRDTQYF
clone size: NA; J gene: TRBJ1-2; D gene: NA; V gene: TRBV25-1; CDR3 DNA: TGTGCCAGCAGTGAATTGCAGATAAACTATGGCTACACCTTC; CDR3 protein: CASSELQINYGYTF
clone size: NA; J gene: TRBJ1-1; D gene: NA; V gene: TRBV12-3/TRBV12-4; CDR3 DNA: TGTGCCAGCAGTGCCGCGGGGTCGATGAACACTGAAGCTTTCTTT; CDR3 protein: CASSAAGSMNTEAFF
clone size: NA; J gene: TRBJ2-5; D gene: NA; V gene: TRBV29-1; CDR3 DNA: TGCAGCGTTGGAGGGATTCAAGAGACCCAGTACTTC; CDR3 protein: CSVGGIQETQYF
clone size: many; J gene: TRBJ2-3; D gene: NA; V gene: TRBV7-2; CDR3 DNA: TGTGCCAGCAGGTTCACAGGGGGGGTCACAGATACGCAGTATTTT; CDR3 protein: CASRFTGGVTDTQYF
clone size: NA; J gene: TRBJ1-6; D gene: TRBD1; V gene: TRBV18; CDR3 DNA: TGTGCCAGCTCACCCGGGACAGGGGCTCAATCACCCCTCCACTTT; CDR3 protein: CASSPGTGAQSPLHF
clone size: few; J gene: TRBJ2-1; D gene: NA; V gene: TRBV7-2; CDR3 DNA: TGTGCCAGCGAGCTCGCCTATGAGCAGTTCTTC; CDR3 protein: CASELAYEQFF
clone size: NA; J gene: TRBJ2-1; D gene: TRBD2; V gene: TRBV19; CDR3 DNA: TGTGCCAGTAGTATTATAGCGGGAAACAATGAGCAGTTCTTC; CDR3 protein: CASSIIAGNNEQFF
clone size: few; J gene: TRBJ1-2; D gene: TRBD1; V gene: TRBV6-2/TRBV6-3; CDR3 DNA: TGTGCCAGCAGAAGACAGGGATTGAGCTATGGCTACACCTTC; CDR3 protein: CASRRQGLSYGYTF
clone size: few; J gene: TRBJ2-6; D gene: TRBD2; V gene: TRBV7-9; CDR3 DNA: TGTGCCAGCAGCCCAAGGGGAGGGGACCTACCAGGGGGGGCCAACGTCCTGACTTTC; CDR3 protein: CASSPRGGDLPGGANVLTF
clone size: NA; J gene: TRBJ2-7; D gene: TRBD2; V gene: TRBV7-9; CDR3 DNA: TGTGCCAGCAGCTTTACTAGCGGCATCTCCTACGAGCAGTACTTC; CDR3 protein: CASSFTSGISYEQYF
clone size: few; J gene: TRBJ1-6; D gene: NA; V gene: TRBV12-5; CDR3 DNA: TGTGCTAGCGGGAGCTCCTATAATTCACCCCTCCACTTT; CDR3 protein: CASGSSYNSPLHF
clone size: many; J gene: TRBJ1-1; D gene: NA; V gene: TRBV12-3/TRBV12-4; CDR3 DNA: TGTGCCAGCAGTTTTTGGGGTAATGAGGCTGAAGCTTTCTTT; CDR3 protein: CASSFWGNEAEAFF
clone size: few; J gene: TRBJ1-2; D gene: TRBD1; V gene: TRBV19; CDR3 DNA: TGTGCCAGTAGTCTCGACAGGGATCGGGGCTACACCTTC; CDR3 protein: CASSLDRDRGYTF
clone size: few; J gene: TRBJ2-1; D gene: TRBD1; V gene: TRBV2; CDR3 DNA: TGTGCCAGCAGGGGGACAGCCGTCATTACCAATGAGCAGTTCTTC; CDR3 protein: CASRGTAVITNEQFF
clone size: many; J gene: TRBJ2-2; D gene: NA; V gene: TRBV7-2; CDR3 DNA: TGTGCCAGCAGCTTAAACGGAAGGGGGGAGAACACCGGGGAGCTGTTTTTT; CDR3 protein: CASSLNGRGENTGELFF
clone size: few; J gene: TRBJ2-3; D gene: NA; V gene: TRBV7-6; CDR3 DNA: TGTGCCAGCAGCCCCCTCCTGGGCCAGAGCACAGATACGCAGTATTTT; CDR3 protein: CASSPLLGQSTDTQYF
clone size: many; J gene: TRBJ2-7; D gene: TRBD1; V gene: TRBV7-2; CDR3 DNA: TGTGCCAGCAGCTTATGGGCAGGGGGCACTTACGAGCAGTACTTC; CDR3 protein: CASSLWAGGTYEQYF
clone size: NA; J gene: TRBJ2-7; D gene: TRBD1; V gene: TRBV19; CDR3 DNA: TGTGCCAGTAGTACCCGGACAGGGGGCGAGCAGTACTTC; CDR3 protein: CASSTRTGGEQYF
clone size: many; J gene: TRBJ2-3; D gene: TRBD2; V gene: TRBV6-1; CDR3 DNA: TGTGCCAGCAGCCCAACCTTTAGCGGGAGGGAACCAGATACGCAGTATTTT; CDR3 protein: CASSPTFSGREPDTQYF
clone size: NA; J gene: TRBJ2-2; D gene: NA; V gene: TRBV12-3/TRBV12-4; CDR3 DNA: TGTGCCAGCAGGGCTGTTGGGGCCGGGGAGCTGTTTTTT; CDR3 protein: CASRAVGAGELFF